Following are 24 T cell receptor beta chains from one sample sequenced in a study of early T cells in non-severe SARS-CoV-2 infection. TCRdb analysed the 5' RACE reads with MiXCR anew, one entry per CDR3 protein. The sample comprises around 25,000 distinct CDR3 sequences, less than 6% of which are singletons, and roughly 2.5% rests with the top ten. The sequencing input was whole blood. These receptor sequences come from an adult who was a healthcare worker with PCR-confirmed SARS-CoV-2 infection or an uninfected control (not recorded which).

This clonotype was seen at least ten times. This chain links TRBV7-8 with TRBJ1-2; TRBD1 aligns across 7 bases. CDR3 length: 14 residues. Unmatched junction bases numbered 7, after V lost 2 bases and J lost 7 bases. The germline gives CDR1 SGHVS, CDR2 FQNEAQ. CDR3 protein: CASSLRTGTVGYTF. DNA for the CDR3: TGTGCCAGCAGCTTAAGGACCGGGACAGTTGGCTACACCTTC.

This clonotype has a count of ten or more. The genes are TRBV4-2 and TRBJ1-1; weak D call: TRBD1 (6 bases). V was clipped by 3 bases and J by 4 bases, with 15 bases between them. The germline V gene encodes CDR1 LGHNA and CDR2 YNFKEQ. CDR3 size: 15 residues. The CDR3 sequence is CASSQPDSGGTEAFF. The CDR3 DNA sequence: TGTGCCAGCAGCCAGCCGGACAGTGGAGGCACTGAAGCTTTCTTT.

This clonotype was seen many times. The chain couples TRBV15 to TRBJ1-3; D perhaps matches TRBD1 (5 bases). This CDR3 is 15 amino acids long. Germline CDR1 reads LNHNV; CDR2 reads YYDKDF (reference sequence). The V and J ends lost 1 base and 0 bases respectively, with 7 bases between them. The DNA for the CDR3 is TGTGCCACCAGCAGAGCAGGGTCCTCTGGAAACACCATATATTTT. Protein: CATSRAGSSGNTIYF.

Many counts were recorded for this clonotype. The gene calls are TRBV27 and TRBJ2-1; 13 bases fit TRBD2. The germline V gene has CDR1 MNHEY and CDR2 SMNVEV (reference sequence). The CDR3 length is 15 residues. V trimming: 8 bases; J trimming: 8 bases; junction bases outside the gene matches: 9. The CDR3 is CASRLGLAGFDEQFF. Written as DNA, the CDR3 is TGTGCCAGCCGCTTGGGACTAGCGGGGTTCGATGAGCAGTTCTTC.

This clonotype was seen many times. This rearrangement joins TRBV20-1 to TRBJ2-7; possibly TRBD1 for D (5 bases). This CDR3 has 15 amino acids. Trimming cost V 0 bases and J 5 bases, with 17 bases left between them. Germline values: CDR1 DFQATT, CDR2 SNEGSKA (reference sequence). The CDR3 here is CSARDRGAVSDEQYF. CDR3 coding DNA: TGCAGTGCTAGAGATAGGGGCGCAGTGTCCGACGAGCAGTACTTC.

This clonotype appeared many times. The rearrangement uses TRBV20-1 and TRBJ1-2; 7 bases match TRBD1. Per germline, CDR1 DFQATT and CDR2 SNEGSKA (reference sequence). This CDR3 has 12 amino acids. V lost 6 bases, J lost 8 bases, and 9 bases stayed unmatched. The CDR3 DNA sequence: TGCAGTGCCCCCGACAGGGTCACCGGCTACACCTTC. Translation gives CSAPDRVTGYTF.

This clonotype was seen many times. The rearrangement joins TRBV6-5 to TRBJ2-3, with 7 bases identical to TRBD2. CDR3 size: 14 residues. Trimming cost V 4 bases and J 6 bases; bases outside gene matches: 7. CDR1 MNHEY and CDR2 SVGAGI come from the germline V gene. The chain's CDR3 is CASSSIGGGDTQYF. DNA of the CDR3: TGTGCCAGCAGTTCAATCGGGGGAGGGGATACGCAGTATTTT.

This clonotype occurred many times. The chain employs TRBV24-1 and TRBJ2-5; possibly TRBD1 or TRBD2 for D (5 bases each). In germline, CDR1 is KGHDR, CDR2 SFDVKD. The V and J ends lost 4 bases and 5 bases respectively, with 16 bases between them. The CDR3 sequence is 15 residues long. The CDR3 DNA reads TGTGCCACCAGTGAACCGCACGGGGCTTGGGAGACCCAGTACTTC. It translates to CATSEPHGAWETQYF.

This clonotype was picked up many times. The chain has TRBV7-6 and TRBJ1-5; 10 nucleotides agree with TRBD1. Looked up from germline, CDR1 is SGHVS and CDR2 is FNYEAQ. The junction had 10 bases not matched to a gene; V was cut back by 8 bases and J by 6 bases. The CDR3 totals 15 residues. CDR3 region: CASSRTGGFGQPQHF. The CDR3 DNA reads TGTGCCAGCTCTCGGACAGGGGGATTTGGTCAGCCCCAGCATTTT.

This chain connects TRBV11-2 to TRBJ2-3; possibly TRBD1 for D (6 bases). The V end was cut by 4 bases, the J end by 4 bases, with 12 bases between. The germline V gene has CDR1 SGHAT and CDR2 FQNNGV. CDR3 length equals 14 residues. The CDR3 DNA reads TGTGCCAGCAGCTCGATAGGGGGTCCAGATACGCAGTATTTT. Residues: CASSSIGGPDTQYF.

The chain joins TRBV7-9 to TRBJ2-1, with D unclear. Germline CDR1 reads SEHNR; CDR2 reads FQNEAQ (reference sequence). The length of the CDR3 is 16 residues. Trimming cost V 4 bases and J 0 bases, with 13 bases left between them. CDR3 in DNA: TGTGCCAGCAGCTCCCTAGGCAGAAACTCCTACAATGAGCAGTTCTTC. It codes for CASSSLGRNSYNEQFF.

This clonotype was detected many times. The CDR3 is CSALPRGLLDYGYTF. The CDR3 DNA is TGCAGTGCGCTTCCCCGGGGCCTTCTGGACTATGGCTACACCTTC. The rearrangement uses TRBV20-1 and TRBJ1-2, with D perhaps matching TRBD1 (5 bases). The V and J ends lost 6 bases and 3 bases respectively, with 20 bases between them. The germline gives CDR1 DFQATT, CDR2 SNEGSKA (reference sequence). This CDR3 has 15 residues.

This clonotype was seen a handful of times. This rearrangement joins TRBV27 to TRBJ2-7; TRBD1 matches at 9 bases. Germline assignment: CDR1 MNHEY and CDR2 SMNVEV (reference sequence). V lost 6 bases to trimming and J lost 9 bases; unmatched junction nucleotides: 15. This CDR3 contains 15 residues. CDR3 sequence: CASSPRSGQGFLQYF. CDR3 nucleotide sequence: TGTGCCAGCAGCCCCCGGTCGGGACAGGGATTCTTGCAGTACTTC.

This chain connects TRBV7-9 to TRBJ1-1; maybe TRBD1 (5 bases). CDR3 length equals 15 residues. Between the trimmed V and J ends, which lost 4 bases and 5 bases, there was a span of 17 bases. CDR1 and CDR2 from the germline V gene are SEHNR and FQNEAQ (reference sequence). The CDR3 nucleotides are TGTGCCAGCAGCTCACCGACAGTCGGGGGGACTGAAGCTTTCTTT. Translating it yields CASSSPTVGGTEAFF.

In this sample, this clonotype turned up a few times. The chain has TRBV4-3 and TRBJ1-6, with a weak D call TRBD1 (5 bases). This CDR3 comprises 14 residues. From germline, CDR1 is LGHNA and CDR2 YSLEER. Between the trimmed V and J ends, which lost 2 bases and 14 bases, there was a span of 16 bases. In nucleotides, the CDR3 is TGCGCCAGCAGCCAATCCCAGAGGGGCGCCACCCTCCACTTT. It specifies CASSQSQRGATLHF.

This clonotype was recorded many times. At one end, the junction sequence differs from germline, possibly due to a read error. This chain joins TRBV4-1 and TRBJ1-1; no clear D. This CDR3 has 12 residues. Germline values: CDR1 MGHRA, CDR2 YSYEKL. This CDR3 reads CASRGLKTEAFF. In DNA form, the CDR3 reads TGCGCCAGCAGGGGTCTGAAGACTGAAGCTTTCTTT.

There are many counts of this clonotype. The chain uses TRBV29-1 and TRBJ1-1, with 10 bases fitting TRBD1. CDR3 length: 15 amino acids. The V gene's germline CDR1 is SQVTM and CDR2 ANQGSEA. V was pared by 6 bases and J by 0 bases, with 7 bases of the junction left unmatched. The CDR3 coding sequence is TGCAGCGTGTCCGGCGGACAGGGGGTGAACACTGAAGCTTTCTTT. As protein: CSVSGGQGVNTEAFF. Full variable domain (rest looked up from reference TRBV29-1 and TRBJ1-1): SAVISQKPSRDICQRGTSLTIQCQVDSQVTMMFWYRQQPGQSLTLIATANQGSEATYESGFVIDKFPISRPNLTFSTLTVSNMSPEDSSIYLCSVSGGQGVNTEAFFGQGTRLTVV.

This clonotype was seen repeatedly, ten times or more. This chain joins TRBV11-2 and TRBJ2-7; possibly TRBD1 or TRBD2 for D (5 bases each). This CDR3 spans 14 amino acids. Per germline, CDR1 SGHAT and CDR2 FQNNGV. V lost 1 base and J lost 5, with 12 bases in between. The CDR3 loop reads CASSLGREMNEQYF. CDR3 in DNA: TGTGCCAGCAGCTTAGGCAGGGAGATGAACGAGCAGTACTTC.

This clonotype was counted many times. The DNA for the CDR3 is TGTGCCAGCAGCTTAGTTCAGTCTTTCAATGAGCAGTTCTTC. Translating gives CASSLVQSFNEQFF. The chain recombines TRBV11-2 with TRBJ2-1, with D unclear. The CDR3 runs 14 residues. CDR1 and CDR2 from the germline V gene are SGHAT and FQNNGV. V gave up 1 base and J gave up 6 bases, with 10 bases separating them.

This clonotype was seen many times. The V gene is TRBV12-3 or TRBV12-4, the J gene TRBJ2-1; 13 bases align to TRBD2. V shed 3 bases, J shed 13 bases, and the junction held 6 bases outside the gene matches. The CDR3 spans 14 residues. The CDR3: CASSFQGTSGAQFF. Here the CDR3 DNA reads TGTGCCAGCAGTTTTCAAGGGACTAGCGGGGCCCAGTTCTTC.

This clonotype appeared many times. The V gene is TRBV13, the J gene TRBJ2-2; D is possibly TRBD1 (6 bases). The CDR3 is 13 residues long. Germline CDR1 is PRHDT and CDR2 is FYEKMQ (reference sequence). Trimming removed 6 bases from V and 6 bases from J, with 11 bases in between. In DNA, the CDR3 is TGTGCCAGCAGTTACTACAGGGCCGGGGAGCTGTTTTTT. Amino acid sequence: CASSYYRAGELFF.

This clonotype was counted ten times or more. V usage is TRBV20-1 and J usage is TRBJ2-7; D gene uncertain. This CDR3 is built from 11 residues. V shed 5 bases and J shed 3 bases, with 8 bases lying between them. From germline, CDR1 is DFQATT and CDR2 SNEGSKA (reference sequence). As DNA, the CDR3 is TGCAGTGCTCTTGCCAGCTACGAGCAGTACTTC. Its translation: CSALASYEQYF.

Judged by abundance, this clonotype is medium-sized. The chain combines TRBV20-1 with TRBJ2-3; 9 bases are a match to TRBD2. Looked up from germline, CDR1 is DFQATT and CDR2 is SNEGSKA (reference sequence). The V gene end was trimmed by 2 bases and the J gene end by 12 bases; junction bases not matched to a gene: 6. This CDR3 has 12 residues. The CDR3 spells CSARLGTSLQYF. CDR3 DNA sequence: TGCAGTGCTAGACTGGGGACTAGCCTACAGTATTTT.

In its sample, this clonotype ranks as medium-sized (0.01 to 0.1%). Mismatch with germline at one junction end may stem from a read error. V usage is TRBV7-7 and J usage is TRBJ2-5; 9 bases align to TRBD2. The length of the CDR3 is 13 residues. Germline V CDR1 and CDR2: SSHAT, FNYEAQ (reference sequence). The CDR3 loop reads CASRLAGQETQYF. The CDR3 DNA follows: TGTGCTAGCAGGCTAGCGGGGCAAGAGACCCAGTACTTC.